These T cell receptor beta chains were read from a single sample in a study of T cells after yellow fever vaccination. TCRdb called the 5' RACE reads again in MiXCR, with one record for every CDR3 protein. The sample lists roughly 300,000 distinct CDR3 sequences; around 7% were seen once. Sequenced here: PBMCs, sampled about 41 days after the first yellow fever vaccination. These receptors were obtained from a man aged 18-30 years who received the YFV17D yellow fever vaccine. Each CDR3 is given with its conserved first and last residue. D genes are given only for firm matches. Rows may omit the clone size; those that give it use once, few, many or a size class.

>-|-|TRBV20-1|TRBJ1-2
TGCAGTGCTAGCCCCCCGCGAGGTAGAGAGGACTATGGCTACACCTTC
CSASPPRGREDYGYTF
>-|-|TRBV6-4|TRBJ2-3
TGTGCCAGCAGTGATCTGGGTAGCGGCACAGATACGCAGTATTTT
CASSDLGSGTDTQYF
>-|many|TRBV7-9|TRBJ2-1
TGTGCCAGCACCTGGGACAACAATGAGCAGTTCTTC
CASTWDNNEQFF
>-|-|TRBV5-6|TRBJ2-5
TGTGCCAGCAGCCCACAGGGCTACAAAGAGACCCAGTACTTC
CASSPQGYKETQYF
>-|-|TRBV5-1|TRBJ2-3
TGCGCCAGCAGCTTGACCCCAGATACGCAGTATTTT
CASSLTPDTQYF
>TRBD1|-|TRBV7-2|TRBJ2-7
TGTGCCAGCAGATCTCCGGGACAGGTCTTTAACGAGCAGTACTTC
CASRSPGQVFNEQYF
>-|few|TRBV19|TRBJ1-2
TGTGCCAGTAATCCCTCCAGCGCTAACTATGGCTACACCTTC
CASNPSSANYGYTF
>-|-|TRBV20-1|TRBJ2-2
TGCAGTGCTCAAGACAGGTCCGGGGAGCTGTTTTTT
CSAQDRSGELFF
>-|few|TRBV2|TRBJ2-6
TGTGCCAGCAGTGAATCGGTCGACTCTGGGGCCAACGTCCTGACTTTC
CASSESVDSGANVLTF
>-|many|TRBV7-9|TRBJ1-2
TGTGCCAGCAGCTTAGGGACAGTTCAACACTATGGCTACACCTTC
CASSLGTVQHYGYTF
>-|-|TRBV4-1|TRBJ2-3
TGCGCCAGCAGCCAAGAAAGGGGCTACACAGATACGCAGTATTTT
CASSQERGYTDTQYF
>-|-|TRBV11-2|TRBJ2-3
TGTGCCAGCAGGCGTAGGGGGGGGGGCACAGATACGCTGTATTTT
CASRRRGGGTDTLYF
>-|many|TRBV20-1|TRBJ1-2
TGCAGTGCTAGTCAAGGCTACACCTTC
CSASQGYTF
>TRBD1|many|TRBV12-3/TRBV12-4|TRBJ2-1
TGTGCCAGCAGGCCGGGACAGGGGAACAATGAGCAGTTCTTC
CASRPGQGNNEQFF
>TRBD1|-|TRBV19|TRBJ2-1
TGTGCCACTCGGACAGGGTATATTGGTGAGCAGTTCTTC
CATRTGYIGEQFF
>-|-|TRBV6-5|TRBJ1-3
TGTGCCAGCAGTTCGGCATCCCCCTCTGGAAACACCATATATTTT
CASSSASPSGNTIYF
>-|few|TRBV25-1|TRBJ1-4
TGTGCCAGCAGGGTCGAAGGCTCATCGGATGAAAAACTGTTTTTT
CASRVEGSSDEKLFF
>-|few|TRBV24-1|TRBJ2-1
TGTGCCACCAGTGATTCCCACGTTGATGAGCAGTTCTTC
CATSDSHVDEQFF
>-|-|TRBV6-1|TRBJ1-1
TGTGCCAGTCGCGTCTTCGGGACGGAAGCTTTCTTT
CASRVFGTEAFF
>TRBD2|many|TRBV5-1|TRBJ2-2
TGCGCCAGCAGCTCCGTTCTTGGACTAGCGGGGAACACCGGGGAGCTGTTTTTT
CASSSVLGLAGNTGELFF
>TRBD1|few|TRBV15|TRBJ2-7
TGTGCCACCAGCAGGGCCGACAGGGGGCTGGACGAGCAGTACTTC
CATSRADRGLDEQYF
>-|few|TRBV14|TRBJ1-1
TGTGCCAGCAGCCAAGTGGCCTTATACACTGAAGCTTTCTTT
CASSQVALYTEAFF
>TRBD1|-|TRBV18|TRBJ2-2
TGTGCCAGCTCACCACCCGTGACAGGGGAGGACGGGGAGCTGTTTTTT
CASSPPVTGEDGELFF
>-|-|TRBV7-2|TRBJ2-5
TGTGCCAGCAGCCGATCCGGAGGCCCAGAGACCCAGTACTTC
CASSRSGGPETQYF